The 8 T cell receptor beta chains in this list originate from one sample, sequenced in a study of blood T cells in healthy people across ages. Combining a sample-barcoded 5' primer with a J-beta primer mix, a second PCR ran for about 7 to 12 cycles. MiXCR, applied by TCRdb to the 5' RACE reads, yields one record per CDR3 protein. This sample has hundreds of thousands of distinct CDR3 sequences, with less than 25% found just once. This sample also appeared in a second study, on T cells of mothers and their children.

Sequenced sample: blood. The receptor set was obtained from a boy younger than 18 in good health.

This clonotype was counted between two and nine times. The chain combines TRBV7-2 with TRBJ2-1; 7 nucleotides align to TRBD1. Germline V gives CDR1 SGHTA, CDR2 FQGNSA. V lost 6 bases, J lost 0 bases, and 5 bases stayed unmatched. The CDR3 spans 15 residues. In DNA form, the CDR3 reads TGTGCCAGCAGTTTCCGGGACAGCTCCTACAATGAGCAGTTCTTC. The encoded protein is CASSFRDSSYNEQFF.

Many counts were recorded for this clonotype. The chain's CDR3 is CASSSGGRETQYF. CDR3 nucleotides: TGTGCCAGCAGCTCGGGCGGGAGAGAGACCCAGTACTTC. The chain employs TRBV12-3 or TRBV12-4 and TRBJ2-5, with 7 bases aligning to TRBD2. Germline trimming cut 6 bases from V and 4 bases from J; bases unmatched to any gene: 5. This CDR3 is 13 amino acids long.

The CDR3 protein is CASSGGSTEETQYF. For the CDR3, the DNA is TGCGCCAGCAGCGGGGGGTCAACGGAAGAGACCCAGTACTTC. J is TRBJ2-5 and V is TRBV5-1; possibly TRBD2 for D (6 bases). Germline V gives CDR1 SGHRS, CDR2 YFSETQ. Trimming removed 4 bases at V and 3 bases at J, with 13 bases between. This CDR3 has 14 residues. Complete variable domain (other parts from reference TRBV5-1 and TRBJ2-5): KAGVTQTPRYLIKTRGQQVTLSCSPISGHRSVSWYQQTPGQGLQFLFEYFSETQRNKGNFPGRFSGRQFSNSRSEMNVSTLELGDSALYLCASSGGSTEETQYFGPGTRLLVL.

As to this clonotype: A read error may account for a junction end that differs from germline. The CDR3, as DNA: TGTGCCGGCAGCGTAGGGTGGGCTAGCGGAGGTGATGAGCAGTTCTTC. As protein: CAGSVGWASGGDEQFF. The chain carries TRBV9 and TRBJ2-1, with 7 nucleotides matching TRBD2. The CDR3 contains 16 residues. Germline loops: CDR1 SGDLS, CDR2 YYNGEE.

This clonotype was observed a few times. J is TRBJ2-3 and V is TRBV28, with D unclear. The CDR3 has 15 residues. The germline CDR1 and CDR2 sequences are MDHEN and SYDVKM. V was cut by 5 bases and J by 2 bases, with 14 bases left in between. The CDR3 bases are TGTGCCAGCAGTCCCGACGACCCGTCCACAGATACGCAGTATTTT. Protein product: CASSPDDPSTDTQYF.

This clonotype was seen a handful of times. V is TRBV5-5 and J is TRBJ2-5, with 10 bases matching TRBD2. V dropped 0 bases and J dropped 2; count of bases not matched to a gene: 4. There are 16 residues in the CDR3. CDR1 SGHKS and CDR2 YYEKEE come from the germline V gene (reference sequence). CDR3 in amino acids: CASSLGAGGPQETQYF. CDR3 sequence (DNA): TGTGCCAGCAGCTTGGGAGCGGGAGGGCCGCAAGAGACCCAGTACTTC. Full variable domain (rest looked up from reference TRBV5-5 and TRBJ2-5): DAGVTQSPTHLIKTRGQQVTLRCSPISGHKSVSWYQQVLGQGPQFIFQYYEKEERGRGNFPDRFSARQFPNYSSELNVNALLLGDSALYLCASSLGAGGPQETQYFGPGTRLLVL.

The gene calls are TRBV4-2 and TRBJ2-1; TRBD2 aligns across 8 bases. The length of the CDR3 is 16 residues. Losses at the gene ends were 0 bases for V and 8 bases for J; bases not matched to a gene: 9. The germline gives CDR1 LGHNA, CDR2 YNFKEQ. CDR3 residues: CASSQETQREWDEQFF. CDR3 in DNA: TGTGCCAGCAGCCAAGAGACCCAGCGGGAGTGGGATGAGCAGTTCTTC.

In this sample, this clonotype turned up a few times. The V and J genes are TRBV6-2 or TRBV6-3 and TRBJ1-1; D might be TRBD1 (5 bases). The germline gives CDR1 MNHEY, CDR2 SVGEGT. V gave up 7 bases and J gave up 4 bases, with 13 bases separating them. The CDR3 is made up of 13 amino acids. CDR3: CASTQGFTTEAFF. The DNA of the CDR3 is TGTGCCAGCACTCAGGGTTTCACCACTGAAGCTTTCTTT.